Following are 14 T cell receptor beta chains from one sample sequenced in a study of T cell responses to AZD1222 COVID-19 vaccine (dated by TCRdb to 2020 to 2022). The intended sense of this specimen's time point label: baseline before first vaccination. Libraries were built with the immunoSEQ multiplex PCR assay. The table comes from immuneACCESS by way of TCRdb, which keeps in-frame sequences with V and J called. Part of the clones is missing from these tables; in studies checked, under half for an unresolved V gene and the rest for unknown reasons. This sample gives 120,000 or so clones in total; about 90% of them show up just once. The ten largest clonotypes hold about 1.6% of the sample. The sample here was peripheral blood, taken on day 0 of AZD1222 vaccination. Receptor source: an adult in good health.

The chain couples TRBV5-1 to TRBJ1-2; TRBD1 matches at 7 bases. V was clipped by 2 bases and J by 4 bases; unmatched bases: 17. The CDR3 extends over 18 amino acids. The germline V gene encodes CDR1 SGHRS and CDR2 YFSETQ. The chain's CDR3 is CASSFGTGVKLRAYGYTF. The CDR3 DNA sequence: TGCGCCAGCAGCTTCGGAACAGGGGTGAAGCTGCGGGCCTATGGCTACACCTTC.

This chain uses TRBV10-3 with TRBJ2-7; D perhaps matches TRBD1 (6 bases). Germline V gene sequence: CDR1 ENHRY, CDR2 SYGVKD. V was trimmed by 2 bases and J by 3 bases, leaving 11 bases between them. The CDR3 length is 14 residues. The CDR3 DNA follows: TGTGCCATCAGTGAGATCCAGGGGCTCTACGAGCAGTACTTC. Protein product: CAISEIQGLYEQYF.

The table lists this clone with a count of one. The chain employs TRBV12-3 or TRBV12-4 and TRBJ2-7, with 7 bases aligning to TRBD2. The CDR3 is 13 residues long. V lost 8 bases, J lost 3 bases, and 7 bases stayed unmatched. The CDR3, as DNA: TGTGCCAGCGGGGGAGGGGCCAGCTACGAGCAGTACTTC. This codes for CASGGGASYEQYF.

The chain joins TRBV12-3 or TRBV12-4 to TRBJ2-7; D remains unclear. This CDR3 is 11 amino acids long. Between the trimmed V and J ends, which lost 6 bases and 2 bases, there was a span of 5 bases. DNA of the CDR3: TGTGCCAGCAGGCTAGCCTACGAGCAGTACTTC. Translating gives CASRLAYEQYF.

V usage is TRBV19 and J usage is TRBJ2-1, with 8 positions matching TRBD1. The germline gives CDR1 LNHDA, CDR2 SQIVND (reference sequence). V was pared by 3 bases and J by 5 bases, with 3 bases of the junction left unmatched. This CDR3 region has 14 residues. The CDR3, as DNA: TGTGCCAGTAGTATCGGGACAGGAAACAATGAGCAGTTCTTC. Translated, it gives CASSIGTGNNEQFF.

Only one count was recorded for this clone. The CDR3: CASRGQGANSNQPQHF. In DNA, the CDR3 is TGTGCCAGTAGGGGACAGGGCGCCAATAGCAATCAGCCCCAGCATTTT. This chain uses TRBV19 with TRBJ1-5, with 9 bases aligning to TRBD1. CDR3 length: 16 residues. Trimming at V came to 6 bases and at J to 0 bases, leaving 6 bases not matched to a gene. CDR1 is LNHDA and CDR2 is SQIVND in the germline V gene (reference sequence).

This chain joins TRBV11-2 and TRBJ1-5, with 10 positions matching TRBD1. After removal of 1 base from V and 4 bases from J, the junction contained 1 base not matched to a gene. Looked up from germline, CDR1 is SGHAT and CDR2 is FQNNGV. CDR3 length: 15 amino acids. CDR3 sequence: CASSLGTGGNQPQHF. The CDR3 DNA sequence: TGTGCCAGCAGCTTAGGGACAGGGGGGAATCAGCCCCAGCATTTT.

This clone appeared a few times. The CDR3 DNA reads TGTGCCAGCGGACTAGCGGGAGGAATTACCTACGAGCAGTACTTC. Translation: CASGLAGGITYEQYF. V is TRBV27 and J is TRBJ2-7, with 14 bases identical to TRBD2. CDR3 size: 15 residues. Germline V gene sequence: CDR1 MNHEY, CDR2 SMNVEV (reference sequence). J was trimmed by 2 bases and V by 8 bases; bases with no gene match: 5.

This clone was detected only once. The CDR3 DNA is TGTGCCACCAGGGACACGGAGTGGAACGGGGAGCTGTTTTTT. It translates to CATRDTEWNGELFF. This chain connects TRBV24-1 to TRBJ2-2; the D gene is possibly TRBD1 (5 bases). The CDR3 loop spans 14 amino acids. CDR1 is KGHDR, CDR2 SFDVKD, per germline. V dropped 7 bases and J dropped 7 bases, with 15 bases sitting between them.

This sequence joins TRBV11-2 and TRBJ2-3, with 7 bases fitting TRBD2. The CDR3 loop spans 16 amino acids. Trimming at V came to 1 base and at J to 5 bases, leaving 9 bases not matched to a gene. Looked up from germline, CDR1 is SGHAT and CDR2 is FQNNGV. DNA of the CDR3: TGTGCCAGCAGCTTAGGGGCTAGCGGACGAGGAGATACGCAGTATTTT. This codes for CASSLGASGRGDTQYF.

This chain joins TRBV9 and TRBJ1-1; no clear D gene. Germline V gene lookup returns CDR1 SGDLS and CDR2 YYNGEE. The CDR3 sequence is 14 residues long. Trimming removed 0 bases from V and 6 bases from J, with 12 bases in between. CDR3 in DNA: TGTGCCAGCAGCGTAGTACCCCAGTTCGCTGAAGCTTTCTTT. This translates into CASSVVPQFAEAFF. The full variable domain, in which reference TRBV9 and TRBJ1-1 provide the parts outside the CDR3, is DSGVTQTPKHLITATGQRVTLRCSPRSGDLSVYWYQQSLDQGLQFLIQYYNGEERAKGNILERFSAQQFPDLHSELNLSSLELGDSALYFCASSVVPQFAEAFFGQGTRLTVV.

As regards this clone: This CDR3 is also generated by other DNA sequences in the sample. In DNA form, the CDR3 reads TGTGCCAGCAGCCTACAAGAGACCCAGTACTTC. Protein product: CASSLQETQYF. The rearrangement links TRBV3-1 (or the pseudogene TRBV3-2) to TRBJ2-5; D unclear. Trimming left V 4 bases short and J 2 bases short, with 2 bases between. In germline, CDR1 is LGHDT, CDR2 YNNKEL (reference sequence). The CDR3 totals 11 residues.

This chain connects TRBV7-9 to TRBJ2-1, with 11 bases lining up with TRBD2. In germline, CDR1 is SEHNR, CDR2 FQNEAQ (reference sequence). J lost 5 bases, V lost 4 bases, and 1 base had no gene match. This CDR3 region has 14 residues. The CDR3 reads CASSSGLADNEQFF. In nucleotides, the CDR3 is TGTGCCAGCAGCTCGGGACTAGCGGACAATGAGCAGTTCTTC.

The CDR3 sequence is CASSLASGATGELFF. As DNA, the CDR3 is TGTGCCAGCAGCTTAGCTAGCGGGGCCACCGGGGAGCTGTTTTTT. The chain employs TRBV7-6 and TRBJ2-2; 8 nucleotides line up with TRBD2. CDR1 is SGHVS and CDR2 is FNYEAQ in the germline V gene. This CDR3 region has 15 residues. The ends lost 0 bases at V and 4 bases at J; junction bases unmatched: 1.